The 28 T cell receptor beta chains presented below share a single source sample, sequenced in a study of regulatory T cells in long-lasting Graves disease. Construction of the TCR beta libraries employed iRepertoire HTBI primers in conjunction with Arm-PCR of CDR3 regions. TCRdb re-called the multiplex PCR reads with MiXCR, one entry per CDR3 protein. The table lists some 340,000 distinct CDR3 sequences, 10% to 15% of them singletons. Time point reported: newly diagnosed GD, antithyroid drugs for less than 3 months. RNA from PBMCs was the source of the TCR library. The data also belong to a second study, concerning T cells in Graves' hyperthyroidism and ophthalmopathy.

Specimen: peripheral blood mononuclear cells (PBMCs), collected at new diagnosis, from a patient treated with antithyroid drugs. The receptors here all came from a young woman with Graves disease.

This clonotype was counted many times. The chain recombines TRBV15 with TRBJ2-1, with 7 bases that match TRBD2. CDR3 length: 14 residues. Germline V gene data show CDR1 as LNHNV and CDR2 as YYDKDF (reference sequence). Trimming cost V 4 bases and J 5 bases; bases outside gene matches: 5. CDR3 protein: CATSTRDYHNEQFF. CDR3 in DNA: TGTGCCACCAGCACTAGGGACTATCACAATGAGCAGTTCTTC.

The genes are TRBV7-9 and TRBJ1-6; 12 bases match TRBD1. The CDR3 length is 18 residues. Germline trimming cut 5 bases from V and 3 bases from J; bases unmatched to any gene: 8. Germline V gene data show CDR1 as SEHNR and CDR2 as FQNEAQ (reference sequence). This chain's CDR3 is CASSRPGTGGIYNSPLHF. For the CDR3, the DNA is TGTGCCAGCAGCCGACCCGGGACAGGGGGCATCTATAATTCACCCCTCCACTTT.

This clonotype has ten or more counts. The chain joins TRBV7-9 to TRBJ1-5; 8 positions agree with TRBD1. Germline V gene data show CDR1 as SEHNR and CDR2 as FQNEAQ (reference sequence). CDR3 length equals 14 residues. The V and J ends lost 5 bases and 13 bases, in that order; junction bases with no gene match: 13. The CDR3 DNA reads TGTGCCAGCAGCCCAATCACCGGGACAGGTACTCAGCATTTT. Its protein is CASSPITGTGTQHF.

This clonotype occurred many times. The CDR3 here is CASGLLLVANTEAFF. CDR3 DNA: TGTGCTAGTGGTTTGCTTCTGGTAGCGAACACTGAAGCTTTCTTT. The chain combines TRBV12-5 with TRBJ1-1; D is undetermined. The CDR3 covers 15 residues. Trimming pared 2 bases from V and 1 base from J, leaving 11 bases between. Germline values: CDR1 LGHNT, CDR2 FRNRAP. The full variable domain, its missing parts supplied by reference TRBV12-5 and TRBJ1-1, is DARVTQTPRHKVTEMGQEVTMRCQPILGHNTVFWYRQTMMQGLELLAYFRNRAPLDDSGMPKDRFSAEMPDATLATLKIQPSEPRDSAVYFCASGLLLVANTEAFFGQGTRLTVV.

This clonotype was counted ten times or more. This CDR3 is CASKMNTGELFF. The CDR3 DNA is TGTGCCAGCAAGATGAACACCGGGGAGCTGTTTTTT. The V call is TRBV6-1, the J call TRBJ2-2, with D uncertain. Trimming cost V 7 bases and J 1 base, with 4 bases left between them. CDR3 size: 12 residues. Germline-derived CDR1 and CDR2 are MNHNS and SASEGT.

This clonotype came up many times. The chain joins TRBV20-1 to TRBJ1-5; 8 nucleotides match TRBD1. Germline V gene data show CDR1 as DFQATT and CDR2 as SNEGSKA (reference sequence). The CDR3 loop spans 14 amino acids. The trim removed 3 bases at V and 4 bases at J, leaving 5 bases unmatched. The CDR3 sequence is CSASETGVNQPQHF. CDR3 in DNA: TGCAGTGCTAGTGAGACAGGGGTTAATCAGCCCCAGCATTTT.

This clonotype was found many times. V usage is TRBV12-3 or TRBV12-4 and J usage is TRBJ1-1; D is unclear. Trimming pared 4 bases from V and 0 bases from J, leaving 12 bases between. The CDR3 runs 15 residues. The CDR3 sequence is CASSYLPGLNTEAFF. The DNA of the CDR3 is TGTGCCAGCAGTTATCTTCCGGGATTGAACACTGAAGCTTTCTTT.

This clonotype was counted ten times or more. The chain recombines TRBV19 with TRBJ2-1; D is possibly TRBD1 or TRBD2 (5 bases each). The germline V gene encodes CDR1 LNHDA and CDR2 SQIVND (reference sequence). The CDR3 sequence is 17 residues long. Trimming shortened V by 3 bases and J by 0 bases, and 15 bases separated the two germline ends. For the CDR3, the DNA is TGTGCCAGTAGTATTCAGCCGGGACGACTCTCCTACAATGAGCAGTTCTTC. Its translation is CASSIQPGRLSYNEQFF.

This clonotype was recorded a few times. The CDR3 spells CASSLGGQGNIQYF. In nucleotides, the CDR3 is TGTGCCAGCAGTTTAGGGGGCCAGGGGAACATTCAGTACTTC. The chain employs TRBV28 and TRBJ2-4; D might be TRBD1 (6 bases). The V and J ends lost 2 bases and 7 bases respectively, with 12 bases between them. Per the germline V gene, CDR1 is MDHEN and CDR2 is SYDVKM. The CDR3 is 14 residues long.

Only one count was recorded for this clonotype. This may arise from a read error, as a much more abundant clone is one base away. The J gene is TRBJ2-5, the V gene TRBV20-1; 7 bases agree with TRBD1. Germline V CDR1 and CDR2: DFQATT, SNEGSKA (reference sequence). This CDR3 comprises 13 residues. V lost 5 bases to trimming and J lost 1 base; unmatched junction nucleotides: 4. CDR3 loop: CSARTGFQETQYF. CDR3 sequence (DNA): TGCAGTGCTCGGACAGGATTCCAAGAGACCCAGTACTTC.

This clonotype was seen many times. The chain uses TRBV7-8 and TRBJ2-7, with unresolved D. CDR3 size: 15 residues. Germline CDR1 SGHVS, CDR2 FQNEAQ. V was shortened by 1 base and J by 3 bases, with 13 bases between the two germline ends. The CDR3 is CASSLEQIYHYEQYF. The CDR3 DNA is TGTGCCAGCAGCTTAGAACAGATCTACCACTACGAGCAGTACTTC.

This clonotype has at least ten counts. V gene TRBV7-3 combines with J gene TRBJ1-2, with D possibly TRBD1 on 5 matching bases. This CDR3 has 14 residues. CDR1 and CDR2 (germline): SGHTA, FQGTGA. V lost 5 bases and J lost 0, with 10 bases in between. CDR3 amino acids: CASSPGGTNYGYTF. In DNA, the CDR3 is TGTGCCAGCAGCCCCGGGGGAACTAACTATGGCTACACCTTC.

CDR3 DNA sequence: TGTGCCAGCAGTGACGGTGAAAACACTGAAGCTTTCTTT. Translated, it gives CASSDGENTEAFF. V gene TRBV6-4 combines with J gene TRBJ1-1; D is unresolved. Germline V gene sequence: CDR1 MRHNA, CDR2 SNTAGT. Trimming pared 2 bases from V and 2 bases from J, leaving 6 bases between. The CDR3 loop spans 13 amino acids.

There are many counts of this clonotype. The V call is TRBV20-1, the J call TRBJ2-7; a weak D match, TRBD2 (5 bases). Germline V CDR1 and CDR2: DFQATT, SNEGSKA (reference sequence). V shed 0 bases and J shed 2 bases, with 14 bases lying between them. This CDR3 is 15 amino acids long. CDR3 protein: CSARDPGGRPYEQYF. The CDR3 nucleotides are TGCAGTGCTAGAGATCCGGGCGGGCGGCCCTACGAGCAGTACTTC.

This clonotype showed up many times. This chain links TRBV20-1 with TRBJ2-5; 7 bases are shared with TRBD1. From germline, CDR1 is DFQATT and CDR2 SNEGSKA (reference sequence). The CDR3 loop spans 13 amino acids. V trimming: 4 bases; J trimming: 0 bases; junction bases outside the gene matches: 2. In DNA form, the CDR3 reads TGCAGTGCTACGGACAGGTACCAAGAGACCCAGTACTTC. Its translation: CSATDRYQETQYF.

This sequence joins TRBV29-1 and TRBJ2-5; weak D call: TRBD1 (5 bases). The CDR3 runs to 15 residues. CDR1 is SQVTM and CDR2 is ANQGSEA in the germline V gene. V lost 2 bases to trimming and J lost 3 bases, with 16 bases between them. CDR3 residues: CSVERGNDVEETQYF. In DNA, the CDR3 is TGCAGCGTTGAAAGGGGTAATGATGTGGAAGAGACCCAGTACTTC.

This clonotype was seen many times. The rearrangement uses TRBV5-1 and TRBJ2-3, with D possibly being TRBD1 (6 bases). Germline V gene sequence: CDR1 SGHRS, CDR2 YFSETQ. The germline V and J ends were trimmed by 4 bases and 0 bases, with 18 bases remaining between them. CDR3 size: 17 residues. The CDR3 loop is CASSRDTGPLSTDTQYF. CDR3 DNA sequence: TGCGCCAGCAGCCGGGACACCGGACCCTTAAGCACAGATACGCAGTATTTT.

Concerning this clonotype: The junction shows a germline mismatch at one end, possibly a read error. CDR3 amino acids: CASSSGSSYNEQLF. In DNA, the CDR3 is TGTGCCAGCAGTTCAGGGAGCTCCTACAATGAGCAGCTCTTC. V is TRBV2 and J is TRBJ2-1; either TRBD1 or TRBD2 may supply D (5 bases each). The CDR3 spans 14 residues. The germline V gene has CDR1 SNHLY and CDR2 FYNNEI.

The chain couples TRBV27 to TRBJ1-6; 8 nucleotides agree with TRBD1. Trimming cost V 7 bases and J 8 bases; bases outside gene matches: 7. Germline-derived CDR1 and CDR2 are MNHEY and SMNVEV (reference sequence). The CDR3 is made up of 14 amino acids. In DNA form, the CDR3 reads TGTGCCAGCACCGATGGACAGGGCCATTCACCCCTCCACTTT. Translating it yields CASTDGQGHSPLHF.

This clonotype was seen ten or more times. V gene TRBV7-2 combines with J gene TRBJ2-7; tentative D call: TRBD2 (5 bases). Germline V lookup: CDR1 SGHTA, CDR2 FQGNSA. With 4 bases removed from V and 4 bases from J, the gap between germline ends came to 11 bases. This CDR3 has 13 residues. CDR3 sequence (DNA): TGTGCCAGCAGCTCCTTGGGAGTTTACGAGCAGTACTTC. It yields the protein CASSSLGVYEQYF.

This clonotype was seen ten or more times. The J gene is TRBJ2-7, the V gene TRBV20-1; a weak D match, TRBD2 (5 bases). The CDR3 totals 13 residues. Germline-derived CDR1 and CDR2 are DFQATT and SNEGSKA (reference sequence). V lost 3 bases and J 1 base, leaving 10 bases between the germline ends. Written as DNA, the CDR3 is TGCAGTGCTAGGGGCGGGCAGTCCTACGAGCAGTACTTC. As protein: CSARGGQSYEQYF.

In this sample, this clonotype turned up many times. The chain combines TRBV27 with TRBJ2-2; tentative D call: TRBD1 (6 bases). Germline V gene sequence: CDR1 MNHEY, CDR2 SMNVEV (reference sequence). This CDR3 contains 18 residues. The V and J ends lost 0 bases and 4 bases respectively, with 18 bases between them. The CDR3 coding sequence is TGTGCCAGCAGTTTATCTTGGCGAAGGGGGATAAGCACCGGGGAGCTGTTTTTT. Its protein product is CASSLSWRRGISTGELFF.

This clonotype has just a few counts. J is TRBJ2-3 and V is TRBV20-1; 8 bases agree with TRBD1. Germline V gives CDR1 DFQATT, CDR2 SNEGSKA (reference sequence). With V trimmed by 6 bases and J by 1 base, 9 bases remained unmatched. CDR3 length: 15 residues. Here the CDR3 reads CSAPGGFQGTDTQYF. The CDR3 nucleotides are TGCAGTGCCCCAGGGGGCTTTCAAGGCACAGATACGCAGTATTTT.

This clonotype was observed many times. The CDR3 region has the DNA TGTGCCAGCAGCTTCTACCTCGGGGGAGGGAACAATGAGCAGTTCTTC. Its protein product is CASSFYLGGGNNEQFF. V and J are TRBV13 and TRBJ2-1, with 7 bases fitting TRBD2. From germline, CDR1 is PRHDT and CDR2 FYEKMQ (reference sequence). This CDR3 region has 16 residues. The J segment lost 5 bases and the V segment lost 3 bases, leaving 10 bases of the junction unmatched.

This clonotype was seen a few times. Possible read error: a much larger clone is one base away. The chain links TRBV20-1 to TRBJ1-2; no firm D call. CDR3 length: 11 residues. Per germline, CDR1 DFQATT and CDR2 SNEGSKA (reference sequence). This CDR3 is CSATLFYDYTF. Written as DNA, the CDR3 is TGCAGTGCTACCTTATTTTATGACTACACCTTC.

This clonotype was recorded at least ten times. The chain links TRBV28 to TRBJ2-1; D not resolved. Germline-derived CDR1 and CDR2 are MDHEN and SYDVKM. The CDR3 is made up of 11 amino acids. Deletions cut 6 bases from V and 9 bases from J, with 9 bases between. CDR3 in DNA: TGTGCCAGCAGGAGAGCCCTTGAGCAGTTCTTC. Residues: CASRRALEQFF.

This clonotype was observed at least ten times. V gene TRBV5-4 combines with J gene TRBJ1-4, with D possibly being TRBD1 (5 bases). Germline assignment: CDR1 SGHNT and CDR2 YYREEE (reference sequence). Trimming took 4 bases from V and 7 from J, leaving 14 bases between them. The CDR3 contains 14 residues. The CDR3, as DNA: TGTGCCAGCAGCCCGGGACCTCCACCTGAAAAACTGTTTTTT. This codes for CASSPGPPPEKLFF.

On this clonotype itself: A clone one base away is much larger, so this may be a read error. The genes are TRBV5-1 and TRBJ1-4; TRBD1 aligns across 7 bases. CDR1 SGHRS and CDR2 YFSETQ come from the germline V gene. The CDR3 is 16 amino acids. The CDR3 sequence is CVSSQGVDGTNEKLFF. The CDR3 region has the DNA TGCGTCAGCAGCCAGGGGGTAGACGGAACTAATGAAAAACTGTTTTTT.